The next 3 T cell receptor beta chains were all read from a single sample in a study of shared clonotypes between healthy human individuals (dated by TCRdb to about 2020). The library was obtained by the immunoSEQ multiplex PCR assay. TCRdb took over this immuneACCESS table, retaining in-frame rearrangements with V and J assigned. Such tables are incomplete; in checked studies, under half of the missing clones stem from an unresolved V gene, and the remainder is unexplained. The sample table contains 2,500,000 or so clones; only one count was recorded for approximately 93% of them. The ten largest clonotypes hold approximately 0.37% of the sample. Sequencing was carried out using naive CD4+ T cells from PBMCs. The cell subset or site label, read with the paper, signifies: CD45RA+ positively selected. These receptors all come from a man aged 18 to 30 in good health. Some clones in this sample may be carry-over from other donors' samples.

The rearrangement joins TRBV5-6 to TRBJ2-5; 8 bases are shared with TRBD1. Germline trimming cut 4 bases from V and 4 bases from J; bases unmatched to any gene: 3. The CDR3 is 13 residues long. Germline V lookup: CDR1 SGHDT, CDR2 YYEEEE. CDR3: CASSRTGGETQYF. The DNA of the CDR3 is TGTGCCAGCAGCCGTACAGGGGGAGAGACCCAGTACTTC.

In DNA form, the CDR3 reads TGTGCCGCAAGTGTTTCGCGGGCTAGCGGGAGGACCACGCCAGCCAAAAACATTCAGTACTTC. Translating it yields CAASVSRASGRTTPAKNIQYF. The rearrangement joins TRBV30 to TRBJ2-4; 11 nucleotides agree with TRBD2. V shed 8 bases and J 0 bases; nucleotides not matched to a gene: 24. Germline V gene data show CDR1 as GTSNPN and CDR2 as SVGIG (reference sequence). There are 21 residues in the CDR3.

The rearrangement links TRBV28 to TRBJ2-5; possibly TRBD1 or TRBD2 for D (7 bases each). Trimming pared 9 bases from V and 3 bases from J, leaving 14 bases between. The length of the CDR3 is 13 residues. Germline assignment: CDR1 MDHEN and CDR2 SYDVKM. CDR3 amino acids: CASVQGREETQYF. The CDR3 bases are TGTGCCAGTGTACAGGGGAGGGAAGAGACCCAGTACTTC.